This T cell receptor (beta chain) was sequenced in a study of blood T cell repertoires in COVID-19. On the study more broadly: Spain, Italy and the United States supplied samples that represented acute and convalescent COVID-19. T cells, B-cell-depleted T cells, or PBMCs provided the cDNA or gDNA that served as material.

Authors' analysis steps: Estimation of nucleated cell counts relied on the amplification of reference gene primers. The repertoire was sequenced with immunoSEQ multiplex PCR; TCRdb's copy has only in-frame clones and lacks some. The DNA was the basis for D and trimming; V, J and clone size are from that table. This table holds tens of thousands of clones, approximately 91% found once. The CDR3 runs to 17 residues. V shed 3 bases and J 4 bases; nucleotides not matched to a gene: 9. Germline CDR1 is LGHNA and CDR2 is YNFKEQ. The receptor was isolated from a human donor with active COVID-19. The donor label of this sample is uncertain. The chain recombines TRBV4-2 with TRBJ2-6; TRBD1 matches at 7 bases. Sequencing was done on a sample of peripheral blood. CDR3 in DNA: TGTGCCAGCAGCCAGGCCTTGACAGGGTCCGGGGCCAACGTCCTGACTTTC. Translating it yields CASSQALTGSGANVLTF.